These 19 T cell receptor beta chains originate from one sample sequenced in a study of shared clonotypes between healthy human individuals. This table comes from immunoSEQ multiplex PCR, and its TCRdb copy is limited to in-frame clones, with some not included. The sample holds hundreds of thousands of clones, approximately 97% seen once. The sample was naive CD4+ T cells sorted from blood. Documented subset: CD45RA+ positively selected. The receptor source for this set is a young woman in good health.

The chain joins TRBV6-5 to TRBJ2-3, with a weak D call TRBD2 (5 bases). The CDR3 totals 13 residues. Germline-derived CDR1 and CDR2 are MNHEY and SVGAGI. Trimming removed 0 bases from V and 4 bases from J, with 5 bases in between. This CDR3 is CASSYSRADTQYF. The CDR3 bases are TGTGCCAGCAGTTACTCGAGGGCAGATACGCAGTATTTT.

CDR3 region: CASSPRAGLAGDSYEQYF. DNA of the CDR3: TGTGCCAGCAGCCCCCGGGCTGGGCTAGCGGGAGATTCCTACGAGCAGTACTTC. This chain links TRBV11-2 with TRBJ2-7; the match to TRBD2 covers 10 bases. The CDR3 runs to 18 residues. Germline lookup yields CDR1 SGHAT and CDR2 FQNNGV. The ends lost 5 bases at V and 1 base at J; junction bases unmatched: 14.

The genes are TRBV19 and TRBJ2-3; D is perhaps TRBD1 or TRBD2 (5 bases each). The CDR3 has 19 residues. Germline V gene data show CDR1 as LNHDA and CDR2 as SQIVND (reference sequence). Deletions cut 5 bases from V and 5 bases from J, with 29 bases between. CDR3 sequence (DNA): TGTGCCAGTAGTCGACGGGGTAGCCAGGGAAGGTTCTTAGGAGATACGCAGTATTTT. It encodes CASSRRGSQGRFLGDTQYF.

The V call is TRBV2, the J call TRBJ2-2, with 10 bases fitting TRBD1. The germline CDR1 and CDR2 sequences are SNHLY and FYNNEI. The CDR3 has 15 amino acids. V gave up 1 base and J gave up 6 bases; unmatched junction bases: 2. The CDR3, as DNA: TGTGCCAGCAGTGAAGGGGACAGGGGCGCCGGGGAGCTGTTTTTT. It translates to CASSEGDRGAGELFF. The whole variable domain, filled in from reference TRBV2 and TRBJ2-2, reads EPEVTQTPSHQVTQMGQEVILRCVPISNHLYFYWYRQILGQKVEFLVSFYNNEISEKSEIFDDQFSVERPDGSNFTLKIRSTKLEDSAMYFCASSEGDRGAGELFFGEGSRLTVL.

This rearrangement joins TRBV5-1 to TRBJ2-7; D unresolved. Germline assignment: CDR1 SGHRS and CDR2 YFSETQ. Trimming took 5 bases from V and 7 from J, leaving 7 bases between them. This CDR3 region has 10 residues. The CDR3 nucleotides are TGCGCCAGCAGGAGGTGGGAGCAGTACTTC. Translated, it gives CASRRWEQYF. Filled out from reference TRBV5-1 and TRBJ2-7, the complete variable domain reads KAGVTQTPRYLIKTRGQQVTLSCSPISGHRSVSWYQQTPGQGLQFLFEYFSETQRNKGNFPGRFSGRQFSNSRSEMNVSTLELGDSALYLCASRRWEQYFGPGTRLTVT.

The rearrangement joins TRBV7-9 to TRBJ2-7; 16 bases map to TRBD2. J gave up 4 bases and V 4 bases, and 13 bases lay outside the gene matches. Germline values: CDR1 SEHNR, CDR2 FQNEAQ (reference sequence). The CDR3 length is 19 residues. This chain's CDR3 is CASSSKGGTSGRAAYEQYF. CDR3 nucleotide sequence: TGTGCCAGCAGCTCAAAGGGCGGGACTAGCGGGAGGGCCGCTTACGAGCAGTACTTC.

The rearrangement uses TRBV5-4 and TRBJ1-2; 8 bases match TRBD1. CDR3 length equals 14 residues. Trimming at V came to 0 bases and at J to 7 bases, leaving 5 bases not matched to a gene. CDR1 SGHNT and CDR2 YYREEE come from the germline V gene (reference sequence). CDR3 region: CASSLAGTGRGYTF. The CDR3 region has the DNA TGTGCCAGCAGCTTGGCCGGGACAGGTCGTGGCTACACCTTC.

The CDR3 region has the DNA TGCGCCAGCAGCTTGCCCGGGACAGGCAACTACGAGCAGTACTTC. Its translation is CASSLPGTGNYEQYF. The chain combines TRBV5-1 with TRBJ2-7, with TRBD1 identical over 8 bases. The CDR3 runs 15 residues. V was pared by 1 base and J by 3 bases, with 6 bases of the junction left unmatched. Germline CDR1 and CDR2: SGHRS and YFSETQ.

The chain is built from TRBV5-1 and TRBJ1-2; perhaps TRBD1 as D (5 bases). Trimming removed 0 bases at V and 7 bases at J, with 13 bases between. The CDR3 spans 14 residues. The germline gives CDR1 SGHRS, CDR2 YFSETQ. The CDR3 loop is CASSLAQGMAGYTF. As DNA, the CDR3 is TGCGCCAGCAGCTTGGCCCAGGGAATGGCTGGCTACACCTTC.

The rearrangement joins TRBV10-1 to TRBJ2-2; no clear D gene. V shed 8 bases and J shed 2 bases, with 9 bases lying between them. Germline V CDR1 and CDR2: WNHNN, SYGVQD (reference sequence). CDR3 length: 13 residues. This CDR3 is CASQDPNTGELFF. The CDR3 DNA reads as TGCGCCAGCCAAGACCCAAACACCGGGGAGCTGTTTTTT.

As for this clone: This sample also contains other DNA sequences that code for the same CDR3. The CDR3 DNA reads as TGTGCCTGGAGTAGGCGGGGCACTGAAGCTTTCTTT. The encoded protein is CAWSRRGTEAFF. V and J are TRBV30 and TRBJ1-1; D is unresolved. Per the germline V gene, CDR1 is GTSNPN and CDR2 is SVGIG (reference sequence). Trimming removed 2 bases at V and 4 bases at J, with 8 bases between. The CDR3 sequence is 12 residues long.

This chain connects TRBV5-1 to TRBJ2-2, with TRBD1 as a possible D gene (6 bases). V lost 2 bases to trimming and J lost 0 bases, with 11 bases between them. Germline assignment: CDR1 SGHRS and CDR2 YFSETQ. CDR3 length: 16 residues. CDR3 amino acids: CASSFIAGANTGELFF. The CDR3 bases are TGCGCCAGCAGCTTTATAGCAGGGGCGAACACCGGGGAGCTGTTTTTT.

V is TRBV19 and J is TRBJ1-1; D is unresolved. V lost 7 bases, J lost 6 bases, and 18 bases lay in between. The CDR3 runs 14 residues. Germline CDR1 reads LNHDA; CDR2 reads SQIVND (reference sequence). CDR3 in DNA: TGTGCCAGTACCTCGCCGGGAGGTCTCGCTGAAGCTTTCTTT. It encodes CASTSPGGLAEAFF.

The CDR3: CASSSTPPGFF. The CDR3, as DNA: TGTGCCAGCAGTTCGACTCCCCCGGGGTTCTTC. The V call is TRBV28, the J call TRBJ2-1; no clear D gene. The V gene's germline CDR1 is MDHEN and CDR2 SYDVKM. V was pared by 4 bases and J by 15 bases, with 13 bases between. The CDR3 covers 11 residues.

The J gene is TRBJ2-1, the V gene TRBV18; the match to TRBD2 covers 9 bases. CDR3 length: 14 amino acids. With V trimmed by 6 bases and J by 6 bases, 6 bases remained unmatched. CDR1 and CDR2 from the germline V gene are KGHSH and LQKENI. CDR3 loop: CASSEVAGVNEQFF. As DNA, the CDR3 is TGTGCCAGCTCCGAGGTAGCGGGAGTCAATGAGCAGTTCTTC. The whole variable domain, filled in from reference TRBV18 and TRBJ2-1, reads NAGVMQNPRHLVRRRGQEARLRCSPMKGHSHVYWYRQLPEEGLKFMVYLQKENIIDESGMPKERFSAEFPKEGPSILRIQQVVRGDSAAYFCASSEVAGVNEQFFGPGTRLTVL.

Only one count was recorded for this clone. The chain combines TRBV7-9 with TRBJ2-1; 9 bases line up with TRBD2. This CDR3 region has 15 residues. Per germline, CDR1 SEHNR and CDR2 FQNEAQ (reference sequence). Germline trimming cut 5 bases from V and 0 bases from J; bases unmatched to any gene: 2. The DNA of the CDR3 is TGTGCCAGCAGCCTACTAGCGGGCTCCTACAATGAGCAGTTCTTC. Encoded protein: CASSLLAGSYNEQFF.

The rearrangement uses TRBV7-9 and TRBJ2-7, with D hard to call. The germline V and J ends were trimmed by 1 base and 3 bases, with 10 bases remaining between them. This CDR3 has 14 residues. CDR1 and CDR2 from the germline V gene are SEHNR and FQNEAQ (reference sequence). CDR3 coding DNA: TGTGCCAGCAGCTTAGTTGCAGGCAGCTACGAGCAGTACTTC. Protein sequence: CASSLVAGSYEQYF.

The V call is TRBV6-1, the J call TRBJ1-5; 7 bases are shared with TRBD1. The CDR3 consists of 16 residues. CDR1 and CDR2 from the germline V gene are MNHNS and SASEGT. V trimming: 4 bases; J trimming: 0 bases; junction bases outside the gene matches: 6. This CDR3 reads CASSGGAGGSNQPQHF. Here the CDR3 DNA reads TGTGCCAGCAGTGGGGGGGCAGGGGGTAGCAATCAGCCCCAGCATTTT.

The chain joins TRBV2 to TRBJ2-2, with D hard to call. V shed 8 bases and J shed 1 base, with 14 bases lying between them. This CDR3 comprises 15 residues. CDR1 is SNHLY, CDR2 FYNNEI, per germline. CDR3 nucleotide sequence: TGTGCCAGCCGACGAGGTACAGTGAACACCGGGGAGCTGTTTTTT. It codes for CASRRGTVNTGELFF.